Sequencing of this T cell receptor (beta chain) was carried out in a study of regulatory T cells in long-lasting Graves disease. Germline-derived CDR1 and CDR2 are MNHEY and SMNVEV (reference sequence). V was pared by 3 bases and J by 1 base, with 3 bases of the junction left unmatched. The CDR3 totals 16 residues. This clonotype has ten or more counts. Time point described: newly diagnosed GD, antithyroid drugs for less than 3 months. PBMC RNA was the source of the TCR library. CDR3 regions were amplified by Arm-PCR using iRepertoire HTBI primers to build TCR beta libraries. The authors' processing: Across the samples, identification revealed about 62 TRBV and more than 11 TRBJ segments. TCRdb independently ran MiXCR on the multiplex PCR reads; one entry per CDR3 protein. Clone size and V and J calls follow TCRdb, not the original study. This sample yields about 220,000 distinct CDR3 sequences, of which roughly 20% are seen a single time; about an eighth belongs to the top ten.

These sequences were also reported in another study, on T cells in Graves' hyperthyroidism and ophthalmopathy. From that paper: Diagnosis of hyperthyroidism was new in patients aged 18 to 65, and its duration was under 2 months. Uncontrolled infection, other autoimmune disease, pregnancy or lactation disqualified patients from enrolment.

The sequencing here drew on peripheral blood mononuclear cells (PBMCs), taken at new diagnosis, from a patient treated with antithyroid drugs. The clonotype comes from a woman younger than 45 with Graves disease. The chain employs TRBV27 and TRBJ2-3; 11 nucleotides align to TRBD2. CDR3 sequence (DNA): TGTGCCAGCAGTTTCTCGACTAGCGGGGGCACAGATACGCAGTATTTT. It translates to CASSFSTSGGTDTQYF.